Listed here are 3 T cell receptor beta chains from one sample, sequenced in a study of beta chain features in type 1 diabetes. Study-wide points: Type 1 diabetes patients showed a moderate but significant shortening of TCRB CDR3s in all four CD4+ subsets.

No cognate antigen is known for these TCRs. As every portion of the isolated RNA was reverse transcribed, the sequencing read expressed TCRB transcripts. The table came from immunoSEQ multiplex PCR; TCRdb's copy has only in-frame clones and leaves some out. The table lists 16,000 or so clones, about 72% of them singletons. Sequencing input: stem cell memory CD4+ T cells from blood. All receptors come from a young woman with type 1 diabetes.

The chain joins TRBV18 to TRBJ1-1; D not certain. In germline, CDR1 is KGHSH, CDR2 LQKENI. Between the trimmed V and J ends, which lost 1 base and 0 bases, there was a span of 6 bases. This CDR3 spans 14 amino acids. The CDR3 is CASSPQNMNTEAFF. The CDR3 bases are TGTGCCAGCTCACCACAGAACATGAACACTGAAGCTTTCTTT. Variable domain in full (rest from reference TRBV18 and TRBJ1-1): NAGVMQNPRHLVRRRGQEARLRCSPMKGHSHVYWYRQLPEEGLKFMVYLQKENIIDESGMPKERFSAEFPKEGPSILRIQQVVRGDSAAYFCASSPQNMNTEAFFGQGTRLTVV.

The chain is built from TRBV20-1 and TRBJ2-4; D might be TRBD2 (6 bases). Germline lookup yields CDR1 DFQATT and CDR2 SNEGSKA (reference sequence). The CDR3 contains 11 residues. Between the trimmed V and J ends, which lost 3 bases and 8 bases, there was a span of 8 bases. The CDR3 is CSASREDIQYF. DNA for the CDR3: TGCAGTGCTAGCAGGGAGGACATTCAGTACTTC.

The DNA of the CDR3 is TGCTCCTCACAGGGGCAAAACATTCAGTACTTC. Translation: CSSQGQNIQYF. The V gene is TRBV20-1, the J gene TRBJ2-4; 7 bases are shared with TRBD1. Germline CDR1 reads DFQATT; CDR2 reads SNEGSKA (reference sequence). The CDR3 is made up of 11 amino acids.